These T cell receptor beta chains were read from a single sample in a study of T-cell reconstitution after alpha-beta-depleted transplantation in children. TCRdb analysed the PCR reads with MiXCR anew, one entry per CDR3 protein. The sample records about 980,000 distinct CDR3 sequences, roughly 29% being singletons. The sample was PBMCs, mostly from graft donor cells, taken 360 days after TCRalphabeta/CD19-depleted stem cell transplant. The receptor source for this set is a boy younger than two who had a stem cell transplant for SCID, so the T cells may come from the graft donor. Both conserved end residues are part of each CDR3.

>17|TRBJ1-3|TRBV29-1
CSVADGRTGVFGNTIYF
>14|TRBJ2-5|TRBV12-3/TRBV12-4
CASRAGLAAGTQYF
>13|TRBJ2-7|TRBV5-1
CASSTGRNYEQYF
>15|TRBJ2-3|TRBV11-2
CATTFWTPTNDTQYF
>16|TRBJ1-1|TRBV5-1
CASSSVRRGRRTEAFF
>16|TRBJ2-3|TRBV9
CASSPRRAGYTDTQYF
>16|TRBJ2-1|TRBV5-1
CASSETSGGAHNEQFF
>18|TRBJ2-1|TRBV10-3
CAISDPREGDHSYNEQFF
>17|TRBJ2-1|TRBV7-9
CASSYRLAGGSGDERFF
>11|TRBJ2-1|TRBV2
CASSEMVEQFF
>14|TRBJ1-4|TRBV25-1
CASSDPGKREKLFF
>15|TRBJ1-2|TRBV5-1
CASSLPWGGNYGYTF
>15|TRBJ2-7|TRBV4-1
CASSPRDRGNYEQYF
>14|TRBJ2-7|TRBV12-3/TRBV12-4
CASTPPEGPYEQYF
>14|TRBJ1-3|TRBV6-1
CASTRTGSGNTIYF
>16|TRBJ2-1|TRBV7-8
CASSLRTTGPFNEQFF
>15|TRBJ2-1|TRBV7-9
CASRGSLWTKNEQFF
>15|TRBJ2-2|TRBV29-1
CSVEVGVGNTGELFF
>13|TRBJ2-2|TRBV28
CASSLEWAGELFF
>15|TRBJ2-2|TRBV12-3/TRBV12-4
CASSLTSGNTGELFF
>15|TRBJ2-3|TRBV28
CASNPAGPRPDTQYF
>14|TRBJ2-3|TRBV24-1
CATSPGYSTDTQYF
>16|TRBJ2-3|TRBV12-3/TRBV12-4
CASSPRTSGGLGTQYF
>15|TRBJ2-7|TRBV4-2
CASSQEKGQGYEQYF
>16|TRBJ2-1|TRBV15
CATSINRWGLMNEQFF
>14|TRBJ2-1|TRBV20-1
CSAQAGGQRNEQFF
>15|TRBJ1-1|TRBV20-1
CSARDWWAGNTEAFF
>13|TRBJ2-7|TRBV20-1
CSARDNPAYEQYF
>16|TRBJ2-7|TRBV7-9
CASSPRRDTYSYEQYF
>11|TRBJ2-1|TRBV12-3/TRBV12-4
CASSLQNEQFF
>15|TRBJ1-1|TRBV12-3/TRBV12-4
CASSLAGAMNTEAFF
>16|TRBJ2-1|TRBV7-9
CASSLIGTKGNNEQFF
>14|TRBJ1-2|TRBV13
CASSSRQGARGYTF
>17|TRBJ2-1|TRBV6-5
CASSYTGPGLGGNEQFF
>14|TRBJ1-4|TRBV7-9
CASSPQGTNEKLFF
>15|TRBJ2-5|TRBV20-1
CSARYLGGTKGTQYF
>14|TRBJ1-6|TRBV2
CASSEPSYNSPLHF
>16|TRBJ2-2|TRBV12-3/TRBV12-4
CASSPWDRRGTGELFF
>13|TRBJ1-1|TRBV10-3
CAASGQQNTEAFF
>14|TRBJ2-5|TRBV5-1
CASSLVGRKETQYF
>14|TRBJ1-5|TRBV12-3/TRBV12-4
CASSSGGRNQPQHF
>14|TRBJ2-1|TRBV19
CASKTGPRNNEQFF
>12|TRBJ2-7|TRBV29-1
CSVSGGRYEQYF
>15|TRBJ1-1|TRBV29-1
CSVGGRLTRDTEAFF
>15|TRBJ2-5|TRBV7-3
CASSQGQGASKTQYF
>15|TRBJ2-5|TRBV10-3
CAISGVGPRGETQYF
>15|TRBJ2-3|TRBV7-2
CASSLVGPNTDTQYF
>15|TRBJ2-7|TRBV28
CASSDSRTGANEQYF
>15|TRBJ1-1|TRBV14
CASSQSGHLNTEAFF
>15|TRBJ2-3|TRBV7-3
CASSKAPGAPDTQYF
>15|TRBJ2-1|TRBV9
CASSATGGRGHEQFF
>16|TRBJ2-4|TRBV18
CASSRTQGLAKNIQYF
>16|TRBJ2-5|TRBV20-1
CSARVLGLAYQETQYF
>14|TRBJ2-1|TRBV20-1
CSAGSAGRPHEQFF
>15|TRBJ1-1|TRBV19
CASSLPPGQITEAFF
>13|TRBJ2-7|TRBV6-2/TRBV6-3
CASQFTTAYEQYF
>16|TRBJ2-2|TRBV2
CASAGLAVANTGELFF
>14|TRBJ1-4|TRBV12-3/TRBV12-4
CASSQGHLNEKLFF